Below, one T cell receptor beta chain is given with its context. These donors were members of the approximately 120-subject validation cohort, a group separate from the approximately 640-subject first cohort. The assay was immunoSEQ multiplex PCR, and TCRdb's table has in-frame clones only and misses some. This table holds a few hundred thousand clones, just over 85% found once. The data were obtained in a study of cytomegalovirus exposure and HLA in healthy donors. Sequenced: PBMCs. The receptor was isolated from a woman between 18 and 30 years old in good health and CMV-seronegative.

The CDR3 reads CASSATGGGETQYF. The CDR3, as DNA: TGTGCCAGCAGTGCCACAGGGGGCGGTGAGACCCAGTACTTC. The chain couples TRBV25-1 to TRBJ2-5; 9 nucleotides line up with TRBD1. V was clipped by 4 bases and J by 5 bases; unmatched bases: 5. The CDR3 loop spans 14 amino acids. Germline lookup yields CDR1 MGHDK and CDR2 SYGVNS.